Listed below are T cell receptor beta chains from one sample, sequenced in a study of blood T cell repertoires in COVID-19. Assay: immunoSEQ multiplex PCR; the TCRdb copy retains only in-frame clones and omits some. The table lists around 150,000 clones, 84% of them singletons. What was sequenced was peripheral blood. The origin of the receptors is a man in his 70s with acute or convalescent COVID-19. CDR3s include the opening cysteine and the closing phenylalanine or tryptophan. A D gene is named only where the DNA matches it firmly. Clone sizes are given selectively: once, few, many, or a class where the clone is expanded.

V: TRBV10-3; D: NA; J: TRBJ2-2; size: once; CDR3: CAISGAPGTSNTGELFF; DNA: TGTGCCATCAGTGGGGCACCCGGGACATCGAACACCGGGGAGCTGTTTTTT
V: TRBV2; D: NA; J: TRBJ2-2; size: NA; CDR3: CASSVATGELFF; DNA: TGTGCCAGCAGTGTGGCCACCGGGGAGCTGTTTTTT
V: TRBV15; D: TRBD1; J: TRBJ1-1; size: NA; CDR3: CATSRGQGGDTEAFF; DNA: TGTGCCACCAGCAGAGGACAGGGGGGAGATACTGAAGCTTTCTTT
V: TRBV12-5; D: NA; J: TRBJ1-5; size: NA; CDR3: CASGLVLSGTPSNQPQHF; DNA: TGTGCTAGTGGTTTGGTACTTTCGGGTACACCTAGCAATCAGCCCCAGCATTTT
V: TRBV11-3; D: NA; J: TRBJ1-1; size: NA; CDR3: CASSFGQSATEAFF; DNA: TGTGCCAGCAGCTTCGGACAAAGCGCCACTGAAGCTTTCTTT
V: TRBV9; D: TRBD1; J: TRBJ1-4; size: NA; CDR3: CASSGKGQINEKLFF; DNA: TGTGCCAGCAGCGGGAAGGGACAGATAAATGAAAAACTGTTTTTT
V: TRBV2; D: NA; J: TRBJ1-2; size: NA; CDR3: CASSETVGDYGYTF; DNA: TGTGCCAGCAGTGAAACGGTGGGAGACTATGGCTACACCTTC
V: TRBV10-1; D: TRBD1; J: TRBJ1-1; size: NA; CDR3: CASGGTGQNTEAFF; DNA: TGCGCCAGCGGCGGGACAGGGCAGAACACTGAAGCTTTCTTT
V: TRBV27; D: TRBD1; J: TRBJ2-1; size: once; CDR3: CASSLRDRGIFSYNEQFF; DNA: TGTGCCAGCAGTTTAAGGGACAGGGGTATTTTCTCCTACAATGAGCAGTTCTTC
V: TRBV3-1/TRBV3-2; D: TRBD2; J: TRBJ2-3; size: once; CDR3: CASSQVPPGLAGADTQYF; DNA: TGTGCCAGCAGCCAAGTTCCCCCGGGACTAGCGGGAGCAGATACGCAGTATTTT
V: TRBV29-1; D: NA; J: TRBJ1-5; size: NA; CDR3: CSHSTGTNQPQHF; DNA: TGCAGTCACTCCACAGGGACCAATCAGCCCCAGCATTTT